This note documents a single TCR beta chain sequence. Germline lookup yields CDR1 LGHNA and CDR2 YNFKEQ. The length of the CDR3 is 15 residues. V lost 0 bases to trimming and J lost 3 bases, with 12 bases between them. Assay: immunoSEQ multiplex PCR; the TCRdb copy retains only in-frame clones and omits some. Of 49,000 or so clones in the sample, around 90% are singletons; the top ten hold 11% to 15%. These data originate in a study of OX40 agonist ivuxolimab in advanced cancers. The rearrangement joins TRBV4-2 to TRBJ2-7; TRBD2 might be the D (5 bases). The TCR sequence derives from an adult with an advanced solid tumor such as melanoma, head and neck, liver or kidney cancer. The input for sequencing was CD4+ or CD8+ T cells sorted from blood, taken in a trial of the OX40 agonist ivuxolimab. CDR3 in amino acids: CASSQEPRTGYEQYF. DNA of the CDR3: TGTGCCAGCAGCCAAGAACCAAGGACTGGCTACGAGCAGTACTTC.